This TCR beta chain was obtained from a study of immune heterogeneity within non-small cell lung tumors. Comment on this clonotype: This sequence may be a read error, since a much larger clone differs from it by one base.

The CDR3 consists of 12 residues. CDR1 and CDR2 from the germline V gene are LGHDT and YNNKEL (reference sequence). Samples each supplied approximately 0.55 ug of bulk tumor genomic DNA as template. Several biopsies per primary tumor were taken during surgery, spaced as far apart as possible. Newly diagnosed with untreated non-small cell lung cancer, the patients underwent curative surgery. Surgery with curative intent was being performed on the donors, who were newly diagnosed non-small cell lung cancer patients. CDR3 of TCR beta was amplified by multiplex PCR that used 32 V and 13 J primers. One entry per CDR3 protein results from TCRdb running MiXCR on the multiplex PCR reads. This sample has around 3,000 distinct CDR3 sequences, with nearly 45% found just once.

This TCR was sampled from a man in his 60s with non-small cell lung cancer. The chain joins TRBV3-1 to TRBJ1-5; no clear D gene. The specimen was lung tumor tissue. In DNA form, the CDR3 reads TGTGCCAGCAGCCCCCGAAGTGGGCCCCACCATTTT. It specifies CASSPRSGPHHF.